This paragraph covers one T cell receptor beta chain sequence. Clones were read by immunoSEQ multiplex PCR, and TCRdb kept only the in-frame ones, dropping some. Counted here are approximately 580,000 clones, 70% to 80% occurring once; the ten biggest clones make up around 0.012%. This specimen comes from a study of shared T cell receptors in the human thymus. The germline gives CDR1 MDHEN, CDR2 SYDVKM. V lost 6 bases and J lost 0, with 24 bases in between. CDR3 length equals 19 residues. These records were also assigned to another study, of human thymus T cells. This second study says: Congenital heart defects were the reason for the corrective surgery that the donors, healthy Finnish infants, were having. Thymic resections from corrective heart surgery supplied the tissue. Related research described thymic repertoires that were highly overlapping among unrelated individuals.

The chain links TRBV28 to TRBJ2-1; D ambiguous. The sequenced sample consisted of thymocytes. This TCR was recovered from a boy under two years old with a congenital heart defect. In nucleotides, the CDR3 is TGTGCCAGCAGCCTTCTCAAATCCGGTTCCGCTTACTCCTACAATGAGCAGTTCTTC. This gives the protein CASSLLKSGSAYSYNEQFF.